The source of this TCR beta chain is a study of T cells after yellow fever vaccination (dated by TCRdb to the late 2010s). In the study overall: The SMART-Seq v4 Ultra Low Input RNA kit was used to prepare libraries from fractions with low cell numbers. To follow T-cell clones before and after both primary and booster YFV17D yellow fever vaccination, bulk TCR alpha and beta repertoires underwent longitudinal sequencing. Two healthy male donors made up the cohort, one aged 18 to 30 years and the other aged 30 to 40 years. Bulk PBMC replicates and cell subsets were isolated from blood drawn at multiple timepoints before and after both primary and secondary immunization.

Remarks on this clonotype: It lacks a known antigen. No base qualities exist here, and no much larger clone lies one base off it.

Paper-wide results and their limitations: A small share of clonotypes was detected in both CD4 and CD8 compartments, with the overlap likely arising from convergent recombination. Because only a couple of donors were included in the study, the extent to which the findings can be generalized is limited. After the booster, most of the clones that had expanded following primary vaccination were detected again (about 95% of CD4 and 80% to 90% of CD8), which suggests that memory was broadly maintained. FACS-sorted repertoires could contain abundant contaminating clonotypes from the bulk population, so computational filtering was required. Compared with the primary T-cell response, the secondary T-cell response was faster but weaker, reaching its peak on day 5 rather than on day 15.

TCR cDNA was synthesized by 5'RACE template switching, which introduced a universal primer site and unique molecular identifiers. Priming for cDNA synthesis came from both the TCR alpha and TCR beta constant segments. Two PCR steps were used to amplify libraries, with sample barcodes and sequencing adapters being added in the second step. Sequencing of the libraries was done on either Illumina HiSeq 2500 (2x100 bp) or NovaSeq (2x150 bp). The original methods were these. Reads were demultiplexed and collapsed into UMI consensus sequences with MIGEC, and V(D)J alignment was performed with MiXCR. Vaccine-responding clonotypes were identified with edgeR using replicate PBMC samples, with FDR below 0.01 and a log2 fold change above 5 up to day 15 being required. Bulk clonotypes were assigned CD4 or CD8 identity according to which sequenced CD4 or CD8 repertoire held them at higher abundance. TCRdb passed the public sequencing reads through fastp at Q25 and MiXCR, retaining productive beta sequences. Every CDR3 protein is listed once, alongside the most common genes and DNA of its rows. The V and J calls and clone size are TCRdb's, not the authors'. This sample gives 90,000 to 150,000 distinct CDR3 sequences in total; around 6.7% of them show up just once. The ten largest clonotypes hold 2.7% of the sample.

Trimming takes 3 bases off V and 0 bases off J; junction bases not matched to a gene: 12. For CDR1 and CDR2, the germline V gene (reference sequence) lists LNHNV and YYDKDF. From cysteine to phenylalanine, the CDR3 is 18 amino acids long. Left in the record is the CDR3 DNA by itself, 54 bases read in frame from the first base. Sample treatment or condition, as interpreted from the label and publication: live attenuated yellow fever vaccine strain. A standard Ficoll-Paque protocol was used to isolate PBMCs from peripheral blood. Dynabeads CD4 and CD8 positive selection kits were used to isolate CD4 and CD8 T-cell fractions. TriZol was used to extract RNA from bulk PBMCs, from CD4 and CD8 fractions, and from dextramer-positive and dextramer-negative fractions.

This receptor was taken from a man between 18 and 29 years old who received the YFV17D yellow fever vaccine. The sequence links TRBV15 to TRBJ2-7; 9 bases in the junction line up with TRBD1. This specimen consisted of CD4+ T cells sorted from PBMCs, obtained more than 40 days after the first yellow fever vaccination. The DNA sequence is TGTGCCACCAGCAGTCTAGGCGCGGGACAGGGCAGCTCCTACGAGCAGTACTTC. Its product reads: CATSSLGAGQGSSYEQYF. Joined to the reference TRBV15 and TRBJ2-7 proteins, this CDR3 gives the full variable domain: DAMVIQNPRYQVTQFGKPVTLSCSQTLNHNVMYWYQQKSSQAPKLLFHYYDKDFNNEADTPDNFQSRRPNTSFCFLDIRSPGLGDTAMYLCATSSLGAGQGSSYEQYFGPGTRLTVT.